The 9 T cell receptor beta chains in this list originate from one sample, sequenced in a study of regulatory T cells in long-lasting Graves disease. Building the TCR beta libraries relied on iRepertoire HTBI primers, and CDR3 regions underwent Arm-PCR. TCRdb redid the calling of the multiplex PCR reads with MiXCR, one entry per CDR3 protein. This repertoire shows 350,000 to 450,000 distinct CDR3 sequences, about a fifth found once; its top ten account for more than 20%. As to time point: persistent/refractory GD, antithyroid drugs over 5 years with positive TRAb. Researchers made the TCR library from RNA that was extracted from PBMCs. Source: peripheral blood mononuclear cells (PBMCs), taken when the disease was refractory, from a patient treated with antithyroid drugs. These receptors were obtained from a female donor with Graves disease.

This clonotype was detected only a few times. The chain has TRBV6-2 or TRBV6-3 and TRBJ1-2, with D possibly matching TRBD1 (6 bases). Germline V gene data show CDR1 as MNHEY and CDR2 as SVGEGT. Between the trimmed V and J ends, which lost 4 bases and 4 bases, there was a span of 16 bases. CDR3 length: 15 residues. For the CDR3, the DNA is TGTGCCAGCAGTTCCCAAAGACAGGCGGGCTATGGCTACACCTTC. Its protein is CASSSQRQAGYGYTF.

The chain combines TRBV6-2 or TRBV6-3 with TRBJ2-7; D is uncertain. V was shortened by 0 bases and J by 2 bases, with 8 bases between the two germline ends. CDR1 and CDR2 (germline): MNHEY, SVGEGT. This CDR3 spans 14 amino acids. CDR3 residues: CASSYSMVAYEQYF. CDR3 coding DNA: TGTGCCAGCAGTTACTCGATGGTCGCCTACGAGCAGTACTTC.

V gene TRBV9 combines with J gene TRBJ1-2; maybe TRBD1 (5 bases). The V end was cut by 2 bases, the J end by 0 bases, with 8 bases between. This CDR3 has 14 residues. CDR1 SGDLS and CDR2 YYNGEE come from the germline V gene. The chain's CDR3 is CASSVGGSNYGYTF. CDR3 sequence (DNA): TGTGCCAGCAGCGTTGGGGGATCTAACTATGGCTACACCTTC. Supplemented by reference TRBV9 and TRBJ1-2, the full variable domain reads DSGVTQTPKHLITATGQRVTLRCSPRSGDLSVYWYQQSLDQGLQFLIQYYNGEERAKGNILERFSAQQFPDLHSELNLSSLELGDSALYFCASSVGGSNYGYTFGSGTRLTVV.

The CDR3 here is CSVGGAGGLYGYTF. The CDR3 DNA is TGCAGCGTTGGGGGCGCCGGGGGACTCTATGGCTACACCTTC. The V gene is TRBV29-1, the J gene TRBJ1-2; tentatively, D is TRBD1 (5 bases). The CDR3 is 14 amino acids. Germline V gives CDR1 SQVTM, CDR2 ANQGSEA. With 4 bases removed from V and 4 bases from J, the gap between germline ends came to 16 bases. Supplemented by reference TRBV29-1 and TRBJ1-2, the full variable domain reads SAVISQKPSRDICQRGTSLTIQCQVDSQVTMMFWYRQQPGQSLTLIATANQGSEATYESGFVIDKFPISRPNLTFSTLTVSNMSPEDSSIYLCSVGGAGGLYGYTFGSGTRLTVV.

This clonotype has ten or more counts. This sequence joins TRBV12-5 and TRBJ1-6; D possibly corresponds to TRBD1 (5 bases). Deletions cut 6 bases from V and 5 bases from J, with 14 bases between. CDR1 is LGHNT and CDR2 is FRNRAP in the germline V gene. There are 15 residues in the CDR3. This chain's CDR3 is CASGPPGRNNSPLHF. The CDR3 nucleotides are TGTGCTAGTGGGCCACCGGGACGGAATAATTCACCCCTCCACTTT.

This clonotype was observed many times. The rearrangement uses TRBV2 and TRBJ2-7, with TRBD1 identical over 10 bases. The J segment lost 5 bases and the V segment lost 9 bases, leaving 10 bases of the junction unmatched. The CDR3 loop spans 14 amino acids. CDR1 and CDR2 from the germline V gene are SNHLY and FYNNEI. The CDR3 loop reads CASEKGTGVNEQYF. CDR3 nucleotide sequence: TGTGCCAGTGAGAAAGGGACAGGGGTGAACGAGCAGTACTTC.

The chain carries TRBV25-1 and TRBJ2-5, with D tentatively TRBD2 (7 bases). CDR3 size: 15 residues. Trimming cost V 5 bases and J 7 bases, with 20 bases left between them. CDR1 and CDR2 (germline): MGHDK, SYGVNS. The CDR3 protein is CASSKTGGLVGTQYF. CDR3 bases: TGTGCCAGCAGTAAGACGGGGGGCCTGGTAGGGACCCAGTACTTC.

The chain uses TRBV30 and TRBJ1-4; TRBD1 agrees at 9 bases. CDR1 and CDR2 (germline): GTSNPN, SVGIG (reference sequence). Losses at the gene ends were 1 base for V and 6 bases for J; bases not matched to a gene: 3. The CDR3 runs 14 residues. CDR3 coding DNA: TGTGCCTGGAGTGGCGGACAGGGGTATGAAAAACTGTTTTTT. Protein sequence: CAWSGGQGYEKLFF.

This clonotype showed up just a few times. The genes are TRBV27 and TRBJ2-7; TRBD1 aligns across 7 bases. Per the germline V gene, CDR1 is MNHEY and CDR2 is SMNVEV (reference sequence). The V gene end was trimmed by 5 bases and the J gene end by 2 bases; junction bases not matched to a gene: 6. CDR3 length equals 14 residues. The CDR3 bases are TGTGCCAGCAGTCATAGGACAGGTACCTACGAGCAGTACTTC. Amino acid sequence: CASSHRTGTYEQYF.